The present TCR beta chain was sequenced within a study of cytomegalovirus exposure and HLA in healthy donors. Broader study findings: An apparent linkage of common viral pathogens to several of the most significant clusters emerged in a later analysis. A missense DCLRE1C variant was associated with V- and J-gene trimming of TCR beta chains in a later analysis, and an independent cohort replicated the association. An Asian-associated ancestry cluster reportedly showed fewer N-insertions than the roughly 670-donor mean in a later analysis.

Worth noting for this clone: Its antigen is not identified.

60 Vbeta and 13 Jbeta primers were used in PCR. The data were produced by immunoSEQ multiplex PCR, yet TCRdb's version contains in-frame clones alone and is incomplete. The sample has 130,000 or so clones; the top ten hold around 1.5%. The CDR3 consists of 17 residues. Germline lookup yields CDR1 SGHRS and CDR2 YFSETQ. V was pared by 4 bases and J by 5 bases, with 7 bases of the junction left unmatched. Participants comprised healthy donors of bone marrow. The sequence was obtained from a woman aged 40 to 49 in good health and CMV-seronegative. The rearrangement links TRBV5-1 to TRBJ2-3; 16 bases are shared with TRBD2. Input material: PBMCs. The CDR3 sequence: CASSEGTSGGAVDTQYF. The CDR3 coding sequence is TGCGCCAGCAGCGAGGGGACTAGCGGGGGGGCCGTAGATACGCAGTATTTT.